This T cell receptor (beta chain) is from a study of T cell changes during pregnancy in multiple sclerosis. Germline lookup yields CDR1 SGHAT and CDR2 FQNNGV. The CDR3 extends over 17 amino acids. Losses at the gene ends were 5 bases for V and 6 bases for J; bases not matched to a gene: 9. In this sample, this clone turned up once. TCRdb's copy holds only in-frame clones and misses some; the assay was immunoSEQ multiplex PCR. The sample lists around 62,000 clones; 80% to 90% were seen once. The sequencing used peripheral blood, collected in the first trimester of pregnancy. This TCR was sampled from a female donor with multiple sclerosis, enrolled in a pregnancy study. The rearrangement links TRBV11-2 to TRBJ2-2; TRBD2 matches 13 bases. CDR3 protein: CASSRTSGGANAGELFF. CDR3 DNA: TGTGCCAGCAGCCGAACTAGCGGGGGGGCCAACGCCGGGGAGCTGTTTTTT.